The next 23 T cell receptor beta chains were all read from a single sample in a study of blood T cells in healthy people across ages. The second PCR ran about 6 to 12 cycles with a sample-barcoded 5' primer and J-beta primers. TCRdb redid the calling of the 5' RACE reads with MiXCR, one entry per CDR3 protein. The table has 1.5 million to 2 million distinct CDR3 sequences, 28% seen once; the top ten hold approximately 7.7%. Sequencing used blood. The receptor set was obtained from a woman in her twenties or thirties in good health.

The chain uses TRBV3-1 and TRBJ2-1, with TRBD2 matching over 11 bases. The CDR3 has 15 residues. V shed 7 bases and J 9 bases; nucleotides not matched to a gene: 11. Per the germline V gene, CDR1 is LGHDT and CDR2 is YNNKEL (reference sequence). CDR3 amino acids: CASNPLVAGGGEQFF. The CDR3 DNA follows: TGTGCCAGCAACCCATTAGTAGCGGGGGGGGGTGAGCAGTTCTTC.

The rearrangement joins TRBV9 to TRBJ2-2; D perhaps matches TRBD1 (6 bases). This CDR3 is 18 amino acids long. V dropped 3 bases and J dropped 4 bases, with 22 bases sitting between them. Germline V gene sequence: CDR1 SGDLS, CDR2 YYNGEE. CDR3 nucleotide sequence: TGTGCCAGCAGCGCACATTACCGTTCAGGGGTATCCACCGGGGAGCTGTTTTTT. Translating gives CASSAHYRSGVSTGELFF.

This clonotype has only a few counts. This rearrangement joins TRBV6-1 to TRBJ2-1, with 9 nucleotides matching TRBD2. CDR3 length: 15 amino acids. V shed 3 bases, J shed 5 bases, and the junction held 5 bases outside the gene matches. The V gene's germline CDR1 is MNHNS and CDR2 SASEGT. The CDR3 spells CASSERLAVNNEQFF. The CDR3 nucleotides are TGTGCCAGCAGTGAGAGACTAGCGGTAAACAATGAGCAGTTCTTC.

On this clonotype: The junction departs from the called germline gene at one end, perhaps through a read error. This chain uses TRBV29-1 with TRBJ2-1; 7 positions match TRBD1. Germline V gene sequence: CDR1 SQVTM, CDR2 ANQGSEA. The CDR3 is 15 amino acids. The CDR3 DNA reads TGCAGCCTTCTAGGGGGCCTAGCAGAGTACAATGGGCAGTTCTTC. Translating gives CSLLGGLAEYNGQFF.

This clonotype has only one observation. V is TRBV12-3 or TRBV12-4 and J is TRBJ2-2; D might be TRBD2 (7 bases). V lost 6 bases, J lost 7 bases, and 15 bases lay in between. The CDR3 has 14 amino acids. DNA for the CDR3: TGTGCCAGCAGCTACCACGGGGGGCACGGGGAGCTGTTTTTT. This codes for CASSYHGGHGELFF.

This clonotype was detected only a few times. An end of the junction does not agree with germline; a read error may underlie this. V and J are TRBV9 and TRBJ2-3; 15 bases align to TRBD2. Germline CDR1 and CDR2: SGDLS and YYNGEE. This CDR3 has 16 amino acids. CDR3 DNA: TGCACCACCGGGACTAGCGGGAGGACCAACACAGATACGCAGTATTTT. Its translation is CTTGTSGRTNTDTQYF.

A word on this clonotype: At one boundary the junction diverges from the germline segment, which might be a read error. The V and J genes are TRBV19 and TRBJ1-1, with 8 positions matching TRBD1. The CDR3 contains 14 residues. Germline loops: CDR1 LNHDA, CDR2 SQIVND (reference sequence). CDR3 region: CASTERQGNTEVFF. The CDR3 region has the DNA TGTGCCAGCACCGAACGACAGGGGAACACTGAAGTTTTCTTT. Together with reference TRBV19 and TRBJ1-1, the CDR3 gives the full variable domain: DGGITQSPKYLFRKEGQNVTLSCEQNLNHDAMYWYRQDPGQGLRLIYYSQIVNDFQKGDIAEGYSVSREKKESFPLTVTSAQKNPTAFYLCASTERQGNTEVFFGQGTRLTVV.

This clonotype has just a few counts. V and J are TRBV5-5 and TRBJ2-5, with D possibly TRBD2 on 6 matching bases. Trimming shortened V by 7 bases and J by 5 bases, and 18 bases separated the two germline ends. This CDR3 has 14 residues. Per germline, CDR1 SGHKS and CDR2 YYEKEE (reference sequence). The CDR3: CASARGGFKETQYF. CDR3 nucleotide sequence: TGTGCCAGCGCGCGTGGGGGGTTCAAGGAGACCCAGTACTTC. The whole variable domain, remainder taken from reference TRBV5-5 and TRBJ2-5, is DAGVTQSPTHLIKTRGQQVTLRCSPISGHKSVSWYQQVLGQGPQFIFQYYEKEERGRGNFPDRFSARQFPNYSSELNVNALLLGDSALYLCASARGGFKETQYFGPGTRLLVL.

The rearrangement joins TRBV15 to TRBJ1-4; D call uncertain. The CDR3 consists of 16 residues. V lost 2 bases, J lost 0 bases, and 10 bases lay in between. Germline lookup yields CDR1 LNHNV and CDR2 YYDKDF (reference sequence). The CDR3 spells CATSRPEQATNEKLFF. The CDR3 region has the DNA TGTGCCACCAGCAGACCTGAACAAGCAACTAATGAAAAACTGTTTTTT.

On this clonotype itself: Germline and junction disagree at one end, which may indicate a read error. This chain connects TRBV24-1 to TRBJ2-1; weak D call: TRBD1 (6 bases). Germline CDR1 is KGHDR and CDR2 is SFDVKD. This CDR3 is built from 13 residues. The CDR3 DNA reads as TGTGTCACCAGTGATCCGGACAGCAATGAGCAGTTCTTC. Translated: CVTSDPDSNEQFF.

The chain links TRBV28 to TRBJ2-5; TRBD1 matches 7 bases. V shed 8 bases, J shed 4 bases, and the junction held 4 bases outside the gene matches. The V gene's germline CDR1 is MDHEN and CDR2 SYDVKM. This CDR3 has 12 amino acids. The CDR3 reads CASVNRGETQYF. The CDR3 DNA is TGTGCCAGCGTTAACAGGGGAGAGACCCAGTACTTC.

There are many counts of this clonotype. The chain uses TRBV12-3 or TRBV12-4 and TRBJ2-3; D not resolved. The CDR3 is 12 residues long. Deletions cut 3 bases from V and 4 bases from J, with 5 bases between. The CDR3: CASSFSPDTQYF. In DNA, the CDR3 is TGTGCCAGCAGTTTTTCCCCAGATACGCAGTATTTT.

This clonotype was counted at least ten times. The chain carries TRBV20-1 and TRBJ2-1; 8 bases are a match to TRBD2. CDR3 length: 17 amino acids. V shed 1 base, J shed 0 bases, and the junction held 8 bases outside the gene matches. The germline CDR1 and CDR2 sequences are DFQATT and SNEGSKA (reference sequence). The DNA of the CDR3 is TGCAGTGCTAGAGGGGTAGCGGGAACTAGCTCCTACAATGAGCAGTTCTTC. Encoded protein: CSARGVAGTSSYNEQFF.

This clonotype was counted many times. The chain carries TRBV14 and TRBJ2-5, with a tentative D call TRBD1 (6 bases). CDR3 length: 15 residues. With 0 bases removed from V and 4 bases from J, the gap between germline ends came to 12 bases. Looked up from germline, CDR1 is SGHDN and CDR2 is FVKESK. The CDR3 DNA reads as TGTGCCAGCAGCCAAGATCGAATACAGGGAGAGACCCAGTACTTC. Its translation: CASSQDRIQGETQYF.

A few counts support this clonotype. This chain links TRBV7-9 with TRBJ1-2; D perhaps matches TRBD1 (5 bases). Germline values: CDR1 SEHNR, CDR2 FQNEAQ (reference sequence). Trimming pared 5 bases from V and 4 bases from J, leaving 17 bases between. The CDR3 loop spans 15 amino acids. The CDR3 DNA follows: TGTGCCAGCAGCGAAGGCGCAACAGGATCCTATGGCTACACCTTC. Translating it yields CASSEGATGSYGYTF.

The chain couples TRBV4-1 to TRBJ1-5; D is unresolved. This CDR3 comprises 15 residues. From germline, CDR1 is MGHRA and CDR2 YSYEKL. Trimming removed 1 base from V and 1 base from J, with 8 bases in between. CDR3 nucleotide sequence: TGCGCCAGCAGCCAAGTCCAGGCCAGCAATCAGCCCCAGCATTTT. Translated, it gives CASSQVQASNQPQHF.

DNA for the CDR3: TGTGCCAGCAGTGGAGGGCACGCTGCCTACGAGCAGTACTTC. Encoded protein: CASSGGHAAYEQYF. V usage is TRBV2 and J usage is TRBJ2-7; D may be TRBD2 (5 bases). Germline V lookup: CDR1 SNHLY, CDR2 FYNNEI. Between the trimmed V and J ends, which lost 4 bases and 2 bases, there was a span of 12 bases. The CDR3 is 14 residues long.

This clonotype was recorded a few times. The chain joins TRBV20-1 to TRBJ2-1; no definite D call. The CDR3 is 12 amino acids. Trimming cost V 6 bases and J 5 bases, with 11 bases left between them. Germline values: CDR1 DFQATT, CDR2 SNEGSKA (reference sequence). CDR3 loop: CSALVVHNEQFF. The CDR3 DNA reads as TGCAGTGCCCTCGTTGTCCACAATGAGCAGTTCTTC.

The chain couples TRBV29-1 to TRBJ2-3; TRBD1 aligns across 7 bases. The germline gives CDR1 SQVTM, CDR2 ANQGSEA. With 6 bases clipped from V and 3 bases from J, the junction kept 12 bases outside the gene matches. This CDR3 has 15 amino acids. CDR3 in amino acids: CSVKRDSDVTDTQYF. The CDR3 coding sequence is TGCAGCGTGAAAAGGGACAGTGACGTGACAGATACGCAGTATTTT.

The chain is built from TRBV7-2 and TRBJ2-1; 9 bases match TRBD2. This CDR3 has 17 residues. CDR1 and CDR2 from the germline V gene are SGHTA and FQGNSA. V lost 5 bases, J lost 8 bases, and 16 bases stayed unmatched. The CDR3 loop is CTSSARGAGGLVYEQFF. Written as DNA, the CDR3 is TGTACCAGCAGCGCTCGGGGGGCGGGAGGGCTGGTGTATGAGCAGTTCTTC.

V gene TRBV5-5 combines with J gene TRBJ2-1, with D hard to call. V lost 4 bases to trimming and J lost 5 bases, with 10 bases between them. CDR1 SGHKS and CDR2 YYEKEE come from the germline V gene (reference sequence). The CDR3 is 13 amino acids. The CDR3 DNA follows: TGTGCCAGCAGCCCCGGAAACAACAATGAGCAGTTCTTC. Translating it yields CASSPGNNNEQFF.

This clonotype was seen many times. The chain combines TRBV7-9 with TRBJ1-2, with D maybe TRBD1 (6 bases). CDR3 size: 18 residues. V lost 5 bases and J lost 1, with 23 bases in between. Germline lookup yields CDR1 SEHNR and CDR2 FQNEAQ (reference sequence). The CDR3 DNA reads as TGTGCCAGCAGCAAAACCGGGACACCAACTAAAATTAACTATGGCTACACCTTC. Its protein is CASSKTGTPTKINYGYTF.

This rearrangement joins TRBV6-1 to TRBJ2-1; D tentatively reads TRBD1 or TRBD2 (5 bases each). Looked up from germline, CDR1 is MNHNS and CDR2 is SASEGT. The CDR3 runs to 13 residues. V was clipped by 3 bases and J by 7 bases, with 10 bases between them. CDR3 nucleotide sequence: TGTGCCAGCAGTGAGGGACGACAAAATGAGCAGTTCTTC. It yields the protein CASSEGRQNEQFF.